These 28 T cell receptor beta chains share one sample of origin, sequenced in a study of T cell responses to AZD1222 COVID-19 vaccine. Clones were read by immunoSEQ multiplex PCR, and TCRdb kept only the in-frame ones, dropping some. Among approximately 180,000 clones listed, around nine tenths were seen once. Sequences were derived from peripheral blood, sampled 28 days after the second dose of the MenACWY control vaccine. These TCRs come from an adult who received the MenACWY meningococcal vaccine as a control.

The rearrangement joins TRBV3-1 (or the pseudogene TRBV3-2) to TRBJ1-2; D is unresolved. Germline V lookup: CDR1 LGHDT, CDR2 YNNKEL (reference sequence). Trimming cost V 0 bases and J 13 bases, with 12 bases left between them. The length of the CDR3 is 12 residues. The CDR3 region has the DNA TGTGCCAGCAGCCAAGATGAAACACCCGGCACCTTC. Translating it yields CASSQDETPGTF.

The gene calls are TRBV19 and TRBJ2-1, with D perhaps TRBD1 or TRBD2 (5 bases each). The CDR3 runs to 12 residues. The germline CDR1 and CDR2 sequences are LNHDA and SQIVND (reference sequence). With 5 bases removed from V and 7 bases from J, the gap between germline ends came to 9 bases. The DNA of the CDR3 is TGTGCCAGTAGTGGGGGTCTAAATGAGCAGTTCTTC. Protein: CASSGGLNEQFF. Filled out from reference TRBV19 and TRBJ2-1, the complete variable domain reads DGGITQSPKYLFRKEGQNVTLSCEQNLNHDAMYWYRQDPGQGLRLIYYSQIVNDFQKGDIAEGYSVSREKKESFPLTVTSAQKNPTAFYLCASSGGLNEQFFGPGTRLTVL.

The chain joins TRBV5-5 to TRBJ2-3; no clear D gene. Germline CDR1 and CDR2: SGHKS and YYEKEE (reference sequence). The ends were cut back, 6 bases at V and 0 bases at J, with 17 bases in the middle. The CDR3 sequence is 16 residues long. The CDR3 here is CASTRSAGTSTDTQYF. In nucleotides, the CDR3 is TGTGCCAGCACCCGCAGTGCAGGTACGAGCACAGATACGCAGTATTTT.

A note on this clone: This specimen includes other DNA sequences encoding the same CDR3. The chain joins TRBV5-1 to TRBJ2-5; D not certain. V was clipped by 2 bases and J by 5 bases, with 10 bases between them. In germline, CDR1 is SGHRS, CDR2 YFSETQ. The CDR3 has 13 residues. CDR3 nucleotides: TGCGCCAGCAGCTTACGGGTAGGGGAGACCCAGTACTTC. Translation: CASSLRVGETQYF.

J is TRBJ1-6 and V is TRBV7-6, with D possibly matching TRBD1 (5 bases). The germline V and J ends were trimmed by 1 base and 1 base, with 8 bases remaining between them. From germline, CDR1 is SGHVS and CDR2 FNYEAQ. The CDR3 is 16 residues long. The chain's CDR3 is CASSLVGGSYNSPLHF. The CDR3 DNA reads TGTGCCAGCAGCTTAGTCGGGGGATCCTATAATTCACCCCTCCACTTT.

The chain joins TRBV7-8 to TRBJ1-2, with 8 bases matching TRBD1. The CDR3 spans 15 residues. The V gene's germline CDR1 is SGHVS and CDR2 FQNEAQ. V lost 3 bases to trimming and J lost 6 bases; unmatched junction nucleotides: 9. DNA for the CDR3: TGTGCCAGCAGCTTGCTCCTACAGGGGGAGGATGGCTACACCTTC. Amino acid sequence: CASSLLLQGEDGYTF.

The rearrangement links TRBV9 to TRBJ1-3; 8 bases align to TRBD1. The CDR3 runs to 17 residues. Trimming cost V 0 bases and J 0 bases; bases outside gene matches: 5. Germline-derived CDR1 and CDR2 are SGDLS and YYNGEE. The CDR3 DNA reads TGTGCCAGCAGCGTAGGGACAGGGTCATCCTCTGGAAACACCATATATTTT. Translation gives CASSVGTGSSSGNTIYF.

The rearrangement uses TRBV27 and TRBJ2-7, with a possible D match to TRBD2 (6 bases). V was trimmed by 2 bases and J by 5 bases, leaving 13 bases between them. CDR3 length equals 14 residues. CDR1 and CDR2 (germline): MNHEY, SMNVEV (reference sequence). CDR3 nucleotide sequence: TGTGCCAGCAGTTTAATCGGGAGAAGCCACGAGCAGTACTTC. Amino acid sequence: CASSLIGRSHEQYF.

V and J are TRBV24-1 and TRBJ2-7; the D gene is possibly TRBD2 (6 bases). Germline V gene sequence: CDR1 KGHDR, CDR2 SFDVKD. Trimming took off 6 bases at V and 4 bases at J, with 24 bases between the two ends. The CDR3 has 17 residues. The CDR3 reads CATSLKYPGTLIYEQYF. The DNA for the CDR3 is TGTGCCACCAGTCTTAAGTACCCCGGGACTCTCATATACGAGCAGTACTTC.

The J gene is TRBJ2-7, the V gene TRBV5-1; D might be TRBD2 (5 bases). The CDR3 is 13 amino acids. Between the trimmed V and J ends, which lost 2 bases and 1 base, there was a span of 7 bases. Germline V gene sequence: CDR1 SGHRS, CDR2 YFSETQ. CDR3 coding DNA: TGCGCCAGCAGCTTCGGGGATTCCTACGAGCAGTACTTC. Amino acid sequence: CASSFGDSYEQYF.

Concerning this clone itself: Other DNA sequences of this sample code for an identical CDR3. The CDR3 reads CASSLSGGNTEAFF. CDR3 sequence (DNA): TGTGCCAGCAGCTTAAGCGGCGGGAACACTGAAGCTTTCTTT. The chain couples TRBV7-3 to TRBJ1-1; D remains unclear. V gave up 1 base and J gave up 1 base, with 7 bases separating them. Germline assignment: CDR1 SGHTA and CDR2 FQGTGA. This CDR3 comprises 14 residues.

This chain connects TRBV7-7 to TRBJ2-2; 9 positions agree with TRBD1. The V gene end was trimmed by 4 bases and the J gene end by 3 bases; junction bases not matched to a gene: 6. Germline lookup yields CDR1 SSHAT and CDR2 FNYEAQ (reference sequence). The CDR3 is 16 residues long. The CDR3 nucleotides read TGTGCCAGCAGCTCCGGGACAGGGCCCTACACCGGGGAGCTGTTTTTT. Translating it yields CASSSGTGPYTGELFF.

This clone occurred once. The J gene is TRBJ2-7, the V gene TRBV7-6; D might be TRBD2 (5 bases). The V end was cut by 1 base, the J end by 6 bases, with 16 bases between. The CDR3 contains 15 residues. Germline CDR1 and CDR2: SGHVS and FNYEAQ. DNA of the CDR3: TGTGCCAGCAGCTTAGTATCCAGCGGCACGGCCGAGCAGTACTTC. It yields the protein CASSLVSSGTAEQYF.

The V and J genes are TRBV19 and TRBJ1-1, with 7 positions matching TRBD1. V lost 2 bases to trimming and J lost 4 bases; unmatched junction nucleotides: 4. The germline V gene encodes CDR1 LNHDA and CDR2 SQIVND (reference sequence). This CDR3 spans 14 amino acids. The chain's CDR3 is CASSILRQGTEAFF. In DNA, the CDR3 is TGTGCCAGTAGTATACTCCGACAGGGCACTGAAGCTTTCTTT.

The rearrangement joins TRBV30 to TRBJ2-5; no firm D call. V was shortened by 4 bases and J by 5 bases, with 8 bases between the two germline ends. The germline V gene has CDR1 GTSNPN and CDR2 SVGIG (reference sequence). This CDR3 comprises 11 residues. The CDR3: CAWNLRETQYF. The DNA of the CDR3 is TGTGCCTGGAATTTACGGGAGACCCAGTACTTC.

This clone was detected once. J is TRBJ2-7 and V is TRBV18, with unresolved D. The V end was cut by 1 base, the J end by 4 bases, with 8 bases between. Germline V gene lookup returns CDR1 KGHSH and CDR2 LQKENI. The CDR3 contains 13 residues. The CDR3 nucleotides are TGTGCCAGCTCACCACGACAAACTTACGAGCAGTACTTC. It translates to CASSPRQTYEQYF.

This chain joins TRBV30 and TRBJ1-1, with D possibly being TRBD1 (5 bases). The CDR3 contains 14 residues. Trimming pared 5 bases from V and 0 bases from J, leaving 13 bases between. Germline values: CDR1 GTSNPN, CDR2 SVGIG (reference sequence). CDR3: CAWGFGRVNTEAFF. Here the CDR3 DNA reads TGTGCCTGGGGTTTCGGCAGGGTGAACACTGAAGCTTTCTTT.

This clone occurred a few times. The V call is TRBV10-3, the J call TRBJ1-2, with unresolved D. V was cut by 0 bases and J by 8 bases, with 13 bases left in between. The CDR3 is made up of 14 amino acids. Germline V gene lookup returns CDR1 ENHRY and CDR2 SYGVKD. Here the CDR3 DNA reads TGTGCCATCAGTGAGTCTTTGGCGCTACACGGCTACACCTTC. This encodes CAISESLALHGYTF.

The V gene is TRBV14, the J gene TRBJ1-1, with unresolved D. The germline CDR1 and CDR2 sequences are SGHDN and FVKESK. The CDR3 runs to 15 residues. With 0 bases removed from V and 1 base from J, the gap between germline ends came to 9 bases. The DNA of the CDR3 is TGTGCCAGCAGCCAAGAACAGTCCTGGAACACTGAAGCTTTCTTT. Its translation is CASSQEQSWNTEAFF.

The V call is TRBV3-1 (or the pseudogene TRBV3-2), the J call TRBJ2-1; TRBD2 matches at 10 bases. The CDR3 spans 15 residues. With V trimmed by 0 bases and J by 10 bases, 6 bases remained unmatched. From germline, CDR1 is LGHDT and CDR2 YNNKEL (reference sequence). CDR3 loop: CASSQDGLAGEEQFF. CDR3 DNA sequence: TGTGCCAGCAGCCAAGATGGGCTAGCGGGAGAGGAGCAGTTCTTC.

The rearrangement links TRBV5-5 to TRBJ2-3, with D perhaps assigned TRBD1 or TRBD2 (5 bases each). Per the germline V gene, CDR1 is SGHKS and CDR2 is YYEKEE (reference sequence). The CDR3 length is 15 residues. Trimming removed 0 bases at V and 0 bases at J, with 8 bases between. The DNA for the CDR3 is TGTGCCAGCAGCTTGGGGGGCGGGAGCACAGATACGCAGTATTTT. This codes for CASSLGGGSTDTQYF. Together with reference TRBV5-5 and TRBJ2-3, the CDR3 gives the full variable domain: DAGVTQSPTHLIKTRGQQVTLRCSPISGHKSVSWYQQVLGQGPQFIFQYYEKEERGRGNFPDRFSARQFPNYSSELNVNALLLGDSALYLCASSLGGGSTDTQYFGPGTRLTVL.

The chain recombines TRBV28 with TRBJ1-5, with D unclear. The CDR3 contains 15 residues. Per germline, CDR1 MDHEN and CDR2 SYDVKM. V was clipped by 7 bases and J by 2 bases, with 15 bases between them. In nucleotides, the CDR3 is TGTGCCAGCAAAGTCGGGGAGGTGGGCAATCAGCCCCAGCATTTT. Translation gives CASKVGEVGNQPQHF.

This chain connects TRBV7-3 to TRBJ2-2, with TRBD2 matching 13 bases. CDR3 length equals 20 residues. Germline V gene data show CDR1 as SGHTA and CDR2 as FQGTGA. With 5 bases clipped from V and 0 bases from J, the junction kept 12 bases outside the gene matches. DNA for the CDR3: TGTGCCAGCAGCCGACTATTACTAGCGGGAGGGCTCTCGAACACCGGGGAGCTGTTTTTT. This gives the protein CASSRLLLAGGLSNTGELFF.

The chain joins TRBV23-1 to TRBJ2-7, with TRBD2 matching over 7 bases. TRBV23-1 is designated an ORF whose function remains uncertain. V lost 0 bases, J lost 7 bases, and 0 bases stayed unmatched. The length of the CDR3 is 12 residues. Here the CDR3 reads CASSQSGGEQYF. The CDR3 nucleotides read TGCGCCAGCAGTCAATCGGGGGGGGAGCAGTACTTC.

The chain has TRBV19 and TRBJ2-7; TRBD2 aligns across 7 bases. From germline, CDR1 is LNHDA and CDR2 SQIVND (reference sequence). The CDR3 is made up of 14 amino acids. The J segment lost 3 bases and the V segment lost 4 bases, leaving 6 bases of the junction unmatched. The CDR3 DNA follows: TGTGCCAGTAGTAGGTCTAGCGGAGACTACGAGCAGTACTTC. As protein: CASSRSSGDYEQYF.

This clone was seen just once. The chain uses TRBV6-5 and TRBJ2-7; D is undetermined. The CDR3 covers 11 residues. Germline V gives CDR1 MNHEY, CDR2 SVGAGI. Trimming took 8 bases from V and 5 from J, leaving 10 bases between them. DNA of the CDR3: TGTGCCAGCTCCAGGCACGACGAGCAGTACTTC. Amino acids: CASSRHDEQYF.

This chain links TRBV5-1 with TRBJ2-7, with D tentatively TRBD1 (6 bases). Per germline, CDR1 SGHRS and CDR2 YFSETQ. This CDR3 spans 15 amino acids. The V and J ends lost 5 bases and 3 bases respectively, with 18 bases between them. The CDR3 here is CASSPTGTKLYEQYF. CDR3 DNA: TGCGCCAGCAGTCCGACCGGGACAAAACTCTACGAGCAGTACTTC.

The chain couples TRBV18 to TRBJ2-7; D call uncertain. The CDR3 contains 15 residues. Trimming took 5 bases from V and 2 from J, leaving 16 bases between them. Germline V gene lookup returns CDR1 KGHSH and CDR2 LQKENI. CDR3 bases: TGTGCCAGCTCATTAGCAGAAACAGCTCCCTACGAGCAGTACTTC. Protein sequence: CASSLAETAPYEQYF.